The TCR beta chain under discussion was sequenced for a study of T cells after yellow fever vaccination. CDR3 length equals 18 residues. The germline V gene encodes CDR1 LGHDT and CDR2 YNNKEL (reference sequence). TCRdb processed the 5' RACE reads anew with MiXCR; each CDR3 protein has one entry. The sample lists under 700,000 distinct CDR3 sequences, approximately 16% occurring once. The study's findings and limits: Abundant clonotypes (contaminants from the bulk population) could be present in FACS-sorted repertoires. Across the CD4 and CD8 compartments, a small share of clonotypes was present in both.

Comments on this clonotype: No antigen is known for it. At one of its ends the junction is not consistent with the germline gene, which may arise from a read error.

The specimen comprised PBMCs, sampled less than 6 days after the first yellow fever vaccination. This TCR came from a man younger than 35 who received the YFV17D yellow fever vaccine. This chain uses TRBV3-1 with TRBJ2-1, with 10 bases identical to TRBD1. The CDR3 region is CACSPRDRGRHSYNEQFF. CDR3 sequence (DNA): TGTGCCTGCAGTCCCCGGGACAGGGGACGCCACTCCTACAATGAGCAGTTCTTC.